The source of this TCR beta chain is a study of blood T cell repertoires in COVID-19 (TCRdb year 2020). In the study overall: Collaborator samples came from the United States, Italy and Spain and covered acute and convalescent phases of COVID-19. The samples were drawn from two sources: the first 160 participants of the ongoing ImmuneRACE study, and 1,254 subjects contributed by 6 global collaborators. Where HLA class I and class II types were available, the types were taken from metadata supplied by the sample provider, not from assay-based typing. The sample metadata nearly always contained a de-identified subject ID, COVID-19 status, age in years and sex. The material from the prospective study consisted of cDNA or gDNA derived from T cells, B-cell-depleted T cells, or PBMCs. Deeply sampled blood TCRbeta repertoires from subjects exposed to, actively infected with, or recovered from COVID-19 were included in the dataset. The repertoires were released in a freely available public database intended as a resource for research on the immune response to SARS-CoV-2.

Collaborating institutions collected whole blood in K2EDTA tubes following their own protocols. For TCRbeta analysis, collaborators shipped samples as frozen whole blood, isolated PBMCs, or DNA extracted from either of those sample types. With regard to this clone: Its antigen is currently not known. No base quality information exists; no much larger clone differs at one position.

Overall study results and their limits: Clinical and demographic metadata were provided uncurated, with the amount varying by source and participant.

The immunoSEQ Assay, a bias-controlled multiplex PCR, was used to amplify TCRbeta CDR3 regions from genomic DNA. The study's processing was this. Within the assay, amplification of reference gene primers was used to estimate how many nucleated cells each sample contained. Sequence reads were collapsed and filtered to measure the absolute abundance of every unique TCRbeta CDR3 rearrangement. For each sample, productive Simpson clonality was calculated as the square root of Simpson's diversity index over productive rearrangements. In TCRdb, the immuneACCESS table is reduced to in-frame sequences with V and J assigned. These tables do not hold every clone; where another copy was compared, an unresolved V gene accounts for under half, and the others remain unexplained. V, J and clone size were drawn from that table, and D and trimming were deduced from the DNA. Present in this sample are over 300,000 clones, 70% to 90% of which were seen just once. The ten largest clones represent just over 7% of the sample.

What was sequenced was peripheral blood. This receptor was identified in a human donor in a cohort sampled during active COVID-19.

The CDR3 here reads CASSEVSSGVQETQYF. The DNA sequence is TGTGCCAGCAGTGAAGTTTCTAGCGGGGTGCAAGAGACCCAGTACTTC. Rearrangement joined TRBV2 to TRBJ2-5, with 9 central nucleotides matching TRBD2. Compared with germline, V lacks 1 base and J lacks 2 bases; bases without a gene match: 5. The CDR3 measures 16 amino acids from cysteine to phenylalanine. Here the CDR3 DNA is all that survives: 48 bases in frame from base 1. Per the germline V gene, SNHLY is the CDR1 and FYNNEI is the CDR2. Where the CDR3 stops, the reference TRBV2 and TRBJ2-5 genes take over; the full variable domain is EPEVTQTPSHQVTQMGQEVILRCVPISNHLYFYWYRQILGQKVEFLVSFYNNEISEKSEIFDDQFSVERPDGSNFTLKIRSTKLEDSAMYFCASSEVSSGVQETQYFGPGTRLLVL.